Listed here are 23 T cell receptor beta chains from one sample, sequenced in a study of patients and donors after allogeneic stem cell transplantation. TCRdb independently ran MiXCR on the RT-PCR reads; one entry per CDR3 protein. The sample lists 85,000 to 90,000 distinct CDR3 sequences, around 48% occurring once. The specimen sequenced was blood, either unsorted or a sorted T cell fraction (not recorded which). Every receptor here comes from a human donor who was either an allogeneic HSCT recipient or a stem cell or donor lymphocyte infusion donor (not recorded which). It is not recorded whose cells these are; they may come from a transplant donor.

This clonotype was detected once. The chain is built from TRBV5-1 and TRBJ1-2, with D maybe TRBD1 (5 bases). V dropped 4 bases and J dropped 4 bases, with 14 bases sitting between them. CDR3 length: 14 residues. Germline V gene data show CDR1 as SGHRS and CDR2 as YFSETQ. For the CDR3, the DNA is TGCGCCAGCAGCGGGCCAGGGCAGGGCTATGGCTACACCTTC. This translates into CASSGPGQGYGYTF.

The chain combines TRBV6-5 with TRBJ2-7, with 8 positions matching TRBD1. V trimming: 6 bases; J trimming: 0 bases; junction bases outside the gene matches: 7. CDR1 is MNHEY, CDR2 SVGAGI, per germline. The CDR3 loop spans 15 amino acids. CDR3 loop: CASSLTGGSSYEQYF. Here the CDR3 DNA reads TGTGCCAGCAGCCTTACAGGGGGGAGCTCCTACGAGCAGTACTTC.

The rearrangement joins TRBV12-3 or TRBV12-4 to TRBJ2-7; perhaps TRBD2 as D (6 bases). V was pared by 9 bases and J by 2 bases, with 17 bases between. This CDR3 has 14 amino acids. This CDR3 reads CASTTPGTPYEQYF. The DNA of the CDR3 is TGTGCCAGTACCACCCCGGGGACTCCCTACGAGCAGTACTTC.

The chain has TRBV6-5 and TRBJ1-2; 11 bases align to TRBD1. The CDR3 has 16 amino acids. The V segment lost 4 bases and the J segment 3 bases; nucleotides outside the gene matches: 7. Per germline, CDR1 MNHEY and CDR2 SVGAGI. The CDR3: CASSSGQGAVDYGYTF. In DNA form, the CDR3 reads TGTGCCAGCAGTTCTGGACAGGGGGCCGTAGACTATGGCTACACCTTC.

CDR3 protein: CASSPHLATNEKLFF. The CDR3 coding sequence is TGTGCCAGCAGCCCCCACCTTGCAACTAATGAAAAACTGTTTTTT. The chain has TRBV7-9 and TRBJ1-4; no definite D call. V lost 5 bases and J 0 bases, leaving 10 bases between the germline ends. The CDR3 extends over 15 amino acids. Germline V gene lookup returns CDR1 SEHNR and CDR2 FQNEAQ (reference sequence).

This clonotype was detected a few times. The chain couples TRBV28 to TRBJ1-5, with 7 bases aligning to TRBD1. The CDR3 runs to 18 residues. The trim removed 4 bases at V and 1 base at J, leaving 13 bases unmatched. Germline V gene lookup returns CDR1 MDHEN and CDR2 SYDVKM. CDR3 nucleotides: TGTGCCAGCAGTTCCGGGACAGCCACCCACTTCAGCAATCAGCCCCAGCATTTT. It yields the protein CASSSGTATHFSNQPQHF.

The rearrangement joins TRBV27 to TRBJ1-2; D perhaps matches TRBD1 (5 bases). Trimming removed 0 bases at V and 8 bases at J, with 16 bases between. The germline CDR1 and CDR2 sequences are MNHEY and SMNVEV (reference sequence). This CDR3 is built from 15 residues. The CDR3 region is CASSLSSGTVWGYTF. CDR3 in DNA: TGTGCCAGCAGTTTATCATCAGGGACGGTGTGGGGCTACACCTTC.

A few counts support this clonotype. V and J are TRBV12-5 and TRBJ1-2, with 8 bases identical to TRBD1. Germline-derived CDR1 and CDR2 are LGHNT and FRNRAP. The CDR3 is 15 residues long. V trimming: 6 bases; J trimming: 3 bases; junction bases outside the gene matches: 9. The CDR3 is CASGPPGGADYGYTF. The CDR3 DNA follows: TGTGCTAGTGGCCCCCCAGGGGGCGCGGACTATGGCTACACCTTC.

The genes are TRBV10-2 and TRBJ1-3; D unclear. V lost 2 bases, J lost 2 bases, and 7 bases lay in between. The length of the CDR3 is 14 residues. Looked up from germline, CDR1 is WSHSY and CDR2 is SAAADI. The CDR3 DNA sequence: TGCGCCAGCAGTGAGGCGGTTCCTGGAAACACCATATATTTT. Its protein product is CASSEAVPGNTIYF.

The chain links TRBV12-3 or TRBV12-4 to TRBJ1-1, with no clear D. V lost 7 bases and J 3 bases, leaving 12 bases between the germline ends. The CDR3 runs 13 residues. The CDR3, as DNA: TGTGCCAGCACCGGACCGTTTTACACTGAAGCTTTCTTT. It encodes CASTGPFYTEAFF.

A few counts support this clonotype. V is TRBV9 and J is TRBJ1-3; D call uncertain. V dropped 2 bases and J dropped 4 bases, with 10 bases sitting between them. The germline gives CDR1 SGDLS, CDR2 YYNGEE. There are 14 residues in the CDR3. CDR3 loop: CASSVTSLGNTIYF. The DNA of the CDR3 is TGTGCCAGCAGCGTCACGTCTCTCGGAAACACCATATATTTT.

DNA of the CDR3: TGTGCCAGCAGCTTAGGGACAGCCTTTGAAGCTTTCTTT. Translated: CASSLGTAFEAFF. The rearrangement uses TRBV7-2 and TRBJ1-1; perhaps TRBD1 as D (6 bases). With 1 base removed from V and 7 bases from J, the gap between germline ends came to 10 bases. The V gene's germline CDR1 is SGHTA and CDR2 FQGNSA. The CDR3 loop spans 13 amino acids. The variable domain in full, with the rest retrieved from reference TRBV7-2 and TRBJ1-1, is GAGVSQSPSNKVTEKGKDVELRCDPISGHTALYWYRQSLGQGLEFLIYFQGNSAPDKSGLPSDRFSAERTGGSVSTLTIQRTQQEDSAVYLCASSLGTAFEAFFGQGTRLTVV.

This clonotype was picked up a small number of times. The CDR3 region is CSARGTGVIQPQHF. The CDR3 DNA is TGCAGTGCTAGAGGGACAGGGGTTATTCAGCCCCAGCATTTT. The gene calls are TRBV20-1 and TRBJ1-5; 9 bases fit TRBD1. The ends lost 1 base at V and 6 bases at J; junction bases unmatched: 4. The CDR3 runs to 14 residues. The germline V gene has CDR1 DFQATT and CDR2 SNEGSKA (reference sequence).

CDR3: CATTRESGQPQHF. The CDR3 DNA reads TGTGCCACCACGAGAGAGAGTGGTCAGCCCCAGCATTTT. The chain carries TRBV15 and TRBJ1-5; no clear D gene. This CDR3 is built from 13 residues. The ends were cut back, 7 bases at V and 6 bases at J, with 13 bases in the middle. Looked up from germline, CDR1 is LNHNV and CDR2 is YYDKDF (reference sequence).

The chain employs TRBV9 and TRBJ1-3; possible D gene TRBD1, 5 bases. From germline, CDR1 is SGDLS and CDR2 YYNGEE. This CDR3 contains 15 residues. The V end was cut by 3 bases, the J end by 0 bases, with 10 bases between. The CDR3 loop is CASSADISSGNTIYF. The CDR3, as DNA: TGTGCCAGCAGCGCGGACATCTCCTCTGGAAACACCATATATTTT.

This clonotype has just a few counts. The chain joins TRBV4-3 to TRBJ1-3; D not certain. CDR1 is LGHNA and CDR2 is YSLEER in the germline V gene. This CDR3 has 15 amino acids. Trimming stripped 1 base from V and 0 bases from J, with 7 bases between. Written as DNA, the CDR3 is TGCGCCAGCAGCCAAGTACCAGGCTCTGGAAACACCATATATTTT. Amino acids: CASSQVPGSGNTIYF.

J is TRBJ1-4 and V is TRBV4-3; no reliable D call. The CDR3 totals 15 residues. Germline loops: CDR1 LGHNA, CDR2 YSLEER. The V end was cut by 4 bases, the J end by 5 bases, with 14 bases between. CDR3 residues: CASSPGSGRNEKLFF. The DNA for the CDR3 is TGCGCCAGCAGCCCTGGATCTGGACGCAATGAAAAACTGTTTTTT.

A word on this clonotype: At one end, the junction sequence differs from germline, possibly due to a read error. The CDR3 region has the DNA TGTGCCAGCACGGGTTCGGCAGGGGGAAATACTGAAGCCTTCTTT. As protein: CASTGSAGGNTEAFF. V and J are TRBV7-8 and TRBJ1-1; 7 bases line up with TRBD1. Per germline, CDR1 SGHVS and CDR2 FQNEAQ. This CDR3 region has 15 residues.

This clonotype was seen ten or more times. The chain links TRBV12-3 or TRBV12-4 to TRBJ1-5; D remains unclear. The V end lost 3 bases, the J end lost 0 bases, and 9 bases lay between the germline ends. The CDR3 runs to 15 residues. The CDR3 reads CASSFQSYSNQPQHF. CDR3 DNA sequence: TGTGCCAGCAGTTTTCAAAGTTATAGCAATCAGCCCCAGCATTTT.

DNA of the CDR3: TGTGCCAGCAGTTACGTACAGGCCTCCGGGCCCCAGCATTTT. It specifies CASSYVQASGPQHF. This chain joins TRBV28 and TRBJ1-5; possibly TRBD1 for D (5 bases). Deletions cut 4 bases from V and 9 bases from J, with 16 bases between. CDR3 size: 14 residues. Germline V gene lookup returns CDR1 MDHEN and CDR2 SYDVKM.

This clonotype was observed a handful of times. The V call is TRBV11-1, the J call TRBJ1-4; D is possibly TRBD1 (6 bases). The germline V gene has CDR1 SGHAT and CDR2 FQDESV (reference sequence). V lost 3 bases to trimming and J lost 5 bases, with 10 bases between them. This CDR3 has 14 residues. The CDR3 region has the DNA TGTGCCAGCAGCTTCGGACAGAGGAATGAAAAACTGTTTTTT. Amino acids: CASSFGQRNEKLFF.

This clonotype appeared a few times. This chain joins TRBV6-5 and TRBJ1-1; D might be TRBD1 (6 bases). CDR1 MNHEY and CDR2 SVGAGI come from the germline V gene. The CDR3 totals 16 residues. The V and J ends lost 5 bases and 2 bases respectively, with 18 bases between them. Here the CDR3 DNA reads TGTGCCAGCAGTCCTTCGGGGGGCGCGATAAACACTGAAGCTTTCTTT. Translated: CASSPSGGAINTEAFF.

This clonotype was recorded once. The rearrangement joins TRBV5-5 to TRBJ2-7; TRBD2 matches at 12 bases. V gave up 4 bases and J gave up 1 base; unmatched junction bases: 3. This CDR3 region has 15 residues. CDR1 is SGHKS, CDR2 YYEKEE, per germline (reference sequence). The CDR3 nucleotides read TGTGCCAGCAGCCTAGCGGGAGGGGGATCCTACGAGCAGTACTTC. It specifies CASSLAGGGSYEQYF.